Below, 7 T cell receptor beta chains from the same sample are listed, as sequenced in a study of T cells after yellow fever vaccination. TCRdb recomputed calls from the 5' RACE reads with MiXCR, one row per CDR3 protein. The sample lists about 500,000 distinct CDR3 sequences; roughly a sixth were seen once. Sequenced here: PBMCs, sampled about 5 days after the first yellow fever vaccination. The receptor source for this set is a young man who received the YFV17D yellow fever vaccine.

This clonotype came up a few times. The chain couples TRBV9 to TRBJ2-7; 7 bases map to TRBD2. There are 15 residues in the CDR3. Looked up from germline, CDR1 is SGDLS and CDR2 is YYNGEE. The junction had 4 bases not matched to a gene; V was cut back by 0 bases and J by 1 base. CDR3: CASSVDSGGSYEQYF. The DNA for the CDR3 is TGTGCCAGCAGCGTAGATTCGGGGGGATCCTACGAGCAGTACTTC.

The CDR3 sequence is CASSPPSPGTPYEQYF. CDR3 in DNA: TGTGCCAGCTCACCACCCTCCCCGGGGACTCCCTACGAGCAGTACTTC. V is TRBV18 and J is TRBJ2-7; D might be TRBD2 (6 bases). Trimming removed 0 bases from V and 2 bases from J, with 14 bases in between. Germline V CDR1 and CDR2: KGHSH, LQKENI. The CDR3 has 16 residues. The variable domain in full, with the rest retrieved from reference TRBV18 and TRBJ2-7, is NAGVMQNPRHLVRRRGQEARLRCSPMKGHSHVYWYRQLPEEGLKFMVYLQKENIIDESGMPKERFSAEFPKEGPSILRIQQVVRGDSAAYFCASSPPSPGTPYEQYFGPGTRLTVT.

The genes are TRBV5-1 and TRBJ2-1, with a weak D call TRBD2 (6 bases). The germline V gene has CDR1 SGHRS and CDR2 YFSETQ. This CDR3 contains 17 residues. Trimming pared 1 base from V and 5 bases from J, leaving 19 bases between. CDR3 DNA: TGCGCCAGCAGCTTGCTCAGTCGGGGGAACCGAAACAATGAGCAGTTCTTC. Protein: CASSLLSRGNRNNEQFF.

At least ten counts were recorded for this clonotype. V gene TRBV7-3 combines with J gene TRBJ1-2; a weak D match, TRBD1 (5 bases). Per the germline V gene, CDR1 is SGHTA and CDR2 is FQGTGA. V was pared by 0 bases and J by 3 bases, with 8 bases between. This CDR3 contains 14 residues. The CDR3 DNA reads as TGTGCCAGCAGCTTAACGGGGGGTGACTATGGCTACACCTTC. This sequence encodes CASSLTGGDYGYTF.

The chain uses TRBV5-6 and TRBJ2-3, with 9 positions matching TRBD2. This CDR3 is built from 17 residues. J lost 2 bases, V lost 2 bases, and 9 bases had no gene match. The germline V gene has CDR1 SGHDT and CDR2 YYEEEE. The CDR3 bases are TGTGCCAGCAGCTTCGGCAAGCGGGGGGAGACCACAGATACGCAGTATTTT. This codes for CASSFGKRGETTDTQYF.

This clonotype was seen a few times. The chain couples TRBV7-8 to TRBJ2-7; perhaps TRBD1 as D (7 bases). CDR1 and CDR2 from the germline V gene are SGHVS and FQNEAQ. Trimming stripped 0 bases from V and 6 bases from J, with 12 bases between. This CDR3 contains 14 residues. CDR3 residues: CASSLASQGGEQYF. Written as DNA, the CDR3 is TGTGCCAGCAGCTTAGCCTCTCAGGGGGGCGAGCAGTACTTC.

The V gene is TRBV27, the J gene TRBJ2-2; tentative D call: TRBD2 (7 bases). The CDR3 contains 16 residues. The V gene lost 3 bases and the J gene lost 5 bases, with 16 bases spanning the gap. Germline V gives CDR1 MNHEY, CDR2 SMNVEV (reference sequence). The CDR3 spells CASSFTAGAYTGELFF. CDR3 coding DNA: TGTGCCAGCAGTTTTACTGCGGGGGCTTATACCGGGGAGCTGTTTTTT.